This T cell receptor (beta chain) was sequenced in a study of regulatory T cells in long-lasting Graves disease. Study outcomes and limitations: It was possible that the small sample size reduced accuracy.

Germline V lookup: CDR1 DFQATT, CDR2 SNEGSKA (reference sequence). Trimming removed 3 bases at V and 2 bases at J, with 11 bases between. The length of the CDR3 is 14 residues. This clonotype was picked up many times. Its antigen remains unidentified. Time point specified: newly diagnosed GD, antithyroid drugs for less than 3 months. Extracted PBMC RNA gave rise to the TCR library. As collected, the peripheral blood samples measured roughly 10 milliliters each and went into EDTA tubes. Library construction for TCR beta used iRepertoire HTBI primers and Arm-PCR of CDR3 regions. One entry per CDR3 protein, called by TCRdb with MiXCR from the multiplex PCR reads. The profile shows around 500,000 distinct CDR3 sequences, approximately 16% of them singletons. The same sample was also used in a study of T cells in Graves' hyperthyroidism and ophthalmopathy. That report notes: A model using 13 V-J features told ophthalmopathy apart from stable hyperthyroidism.

The specimen comprised peripheral blood mononuclear cells (PBMCs), sampled at new diagnosis, from a patient treated with antithyroid drugs. The chain combines TRBV20-1 with TRBJ1-3; D gene ambiguous. This receptor was taken from a woman aged 40-60 years with Graves disease. The CDR3 here is CSARELKTGNTIYF. CDR3 nucleotides: TGCAGTGCTAGGGAGCTCAAAACTGGAAACACCATATATTTT.